The 21 T cell receptor beta chains listed next were all sequenced from one sample in a study of neurological immune-mediated disorders. TCRdb re-called the 5' RACE reads with MiXCR, one entry per CDR3 protein. The sample includes about 48,000 distinct CDR3 sequences, about a tenth of them seen just once. The sequenced material came from PBMCs. These receptor sequences come from a woman aged 40 to 50 with HTLV-1-associated myelopathy (HAM/TSP).

This clonotype was seen at least ten times. This sequence joins TRBV5-1 and TRBJ1-2; tentative D call: TRBD1 (5 bases). CDR3 length: 14 amino acids. Germline CDR1 and CDR2: SGHRS and YFSETQ. Deletions cut 2 bases from V and 6 bases from J, with 14 bases between. The CDR3 loop is CASSFRGVVHGYTF. DNA of the CDR3: TGCGCCAGCAGCTTTAGGGGTGTTGTTCATGGCTACACCTTC. The entire variable domain, with the rest obtained from reference TRBV5-1 and TRBJ1-2, is as follows: KAGVTQTPRYLIKTRGQQVTLSCSPISGHRSVSWYQQTPGQGLQFLFEYFSETQRNKGNFPGRFSGRQFSNSRSEMNVSTLELGDSALYLCASSFRGVVHGYTFGSGTRLTVV.

This clonotype was recorded many times. The chain is built from TRBV18 and TRBJ1-2; 7 nucleotides align to TRBD1. The CDR3 covers 14 residues. Trimming took 7 bases from V and 4 from J; bases not matched to a gene: 9. Germline CDR1 is KGHSH and CDR2 is LQKENI. Here the CDR3 reads CASYPGQATYGYTF. In DNA form, the CDR3 reads TGTGCCAGCTACCCCGGACAGGCTACCTATGGCTACACCTTC.

This sequence joins TRBV3-1 and TRBJ2-1, with 7 bases lining up with TRBD2. The length of the CDR3 is 16 residues. The J segment lost 3 bases and the V segment lost 4 bases, leaving 9 bases of the junction unmatched. Germline CDR1 is LGHDT and CDR2 is YNNKEL (reference sequence). The CDR3 sequence is CASSRWEGGLYNEQFF. The CDR3 DNA reads as TGTGCCAGCAGCCGCTGGGAGGGTGGGCTCTACAATGAGCAGTTCTTC.

This clonotype has at least ten counts. This chain connects TRBV11-2 to TRBJ1-6; the D is unclear. CDR1 is SGHAT and CDR2 is FQNNGV in the germline V gene. The CDR3 consists of 17 residues. V lost 4 bases and J lost 4, with 17 bases in between. The CDR3: CASSSDPGATYNSPLHF. CDR3 bases: TGTGCCAGCAGCTCAGATCCGGGAGCTACTTATAATTCACCCCTCCACTTT.

This clonotype was counted at least ten times. V gene TRBV25-1 combines with J gene TRBJ1-5; D gene ambiguous. V was pared by 1 base and J by 1 base, with 11 bases between. The germline V gene has CDR1 MGHDK and CDR2 SYGVNS. This CDR3 is built from 16 residues. CDR3: CASSESSRGSNQPQHF. CDR3 DNA sequence: TGTGCCAGCAGTGAATCCAGCCGTGGGAGCAATCAGCCCCAGCATTTT.

This clonotype was observed at least ten times. The chain couples TRBV5-1 to TRBJ1-4, with 9 positions matching TRBD1. Losses at the gene ends were 7 bases for V and 7 bases for J; bases not matched to a gene: 8. Per the germline V gene, CDR1 is SGHRS and CDR2 is YFSETQ. This CDR3 spans 14 amino acids. The CDR3 spells CASGSGTGSEKLFF. CDR3 DNA sequence: TGCGCCAGCGGATCCGGGACAGGGAGTGAAAAACTGTTTTTT.

This clonotype was recorded at least ten times. V gene TRBV6-6 combines with J gene TRBJ2-5; D remains unclear. V was clipped by 0 bases and J by 7 bases, with 9 bases between them. This CDR3 spans 13 amino acids. Looked up from germline, CDR1 is MNHNY and CDR2 is SVGAGI (reference sequence). The CDR3 DNA reads as TGTGCCAGCAGTTACTCACGAAGAGGGACCCAGTACTTC. This encodes CASSYSRRGTQYF.

This clonotype was picked up a small number of times. The chain links TRBV13 to TRBJ2-4; 7 bases are a match to TRBD1. This CDR3 has 14 residues. V dropped 4 bases and J dropped 6; count of bases not matched to a gene: 6. Germline CDR1 PRHDT, CDR2 FYEKMQ (reference sequence). For the CDR3, the DNA is TGTGCCAGCAGCTCCCGACAGGGTCGAAACATTCAGTACTTC. This gives the protein CASSSRQGRNIQYF. Supplemented by reference TRBV13 and TRBJ2-4, the full variable domain reads AAGVIQSPRHLIKEKRETATLKCYPIPRHDTVYWYQQGPGQDPQFLISFYEKMQSDKGSIPDRFSAQQFSDYHSELNMSSLELGDSALYFCASSSRQGRNIQYFGAGTRLSVL.

This clonotype was observed at least ten times. The chain is built from TRBV20-1 and TRBJ2-1; D is perhaps TRBD1 (6 bases). Germline V CDR1 and CDR2: DFQATT, SNEGSKA (reference sequence). This CDR3 is 14 amino acids long. The V end was cut by 5 bases, the J end by 6 bases, with 17 bases between. The CDR3 is CSARRGQGSNEQFF. CDR3 sequence (DNA): TGCAGTGCTCGACGAGGGCAGGGGTCCAATGAGCAGTTCTTC.

This clonotype was observed many times. A much larger clone lies one base from this, so it may be a read error. The genes are TRBV20-1 and TRBJ2-3, with TRBD2 as a possible D gene (6 bases). The CDR3 loop spans 14 amino acids. V was shortened by 1 base and J by 0 bases, with 8 bases between the two germline ends. Germline loops: CDR1 DFQATT, CDR2 SNEGSKA (reference sequence). CDR3 in DNA: TGCAGTGCTAGAGGGGGGGATAGCACAGATACGCAGTATTTT. Amino acid sequence: CSARGGDSTDTQYF.

On this clonotype: A much larger clone differs from this one at a single base, so this may be a read error. V and J are TRBV21-1 and TRBJ1-4. TRBV21-1 is listed as a pseudogene. The CDR3 has 15 residues. The CDR3 sequence: CASSKCDPGSGKLFF. The CDR3, as DNA: TGTGCCAGCAGCAAATGCGACCCAGGAAGCGGAAAACTGTTTTTT.

This clonotype has at least ten counts. The chain carries TRBV3-1 and TRBJ1-1; D may be TRBD1 (5 bases). V was cut by 4 bases and J by 4 bases, with 13 bases left in between. The CDR3 runs 14 residues. Germline loops: CDR1 LGHDT, CDR2 YNNKEL (reference sequence). CDR3 sequence reads: CASSPSGGGTEAFF. The CDR3 coding sequence is TGTGCCAGCAGCCCTTCGGGCGGGGGCACTGAAGCTTTCTTT.

This clonotype was observed at least ten times. The chain uses TRBV5-1 and TRBJ2-1; TRBD2 aligns across 13 bases. The trim removed 5 bases at V and 10 bases at J, leaving 9 bases unmatched. The germline V gene encodes CDR1 SGHRS and CDR2 YFSETQ. The CDR3 length is 15 residues. The CDR3 coding sequence is TGCGCCAGCAGTCTCCCTCTGACTAGCGGGGGGGAGCAGTTCTTC. It specifies CASSLPLTSGGEQFF.

Ten or more counts support this clonotype. The chain uses TRBV12-3 or TRBV12-4 and TRBJ2-7; TRBD1 is a possible D gene (6 bases). This CDR3 contains 13 residues. Trimming took off 6 bases at V and 3 bases at J, with 12 bases between the two ends. The CDR3 coding sequence is TGTGCCAGCAGCCTAGGACAGTTCTACGAGCAGTACTTC. It yields the protein CASSLGQFYEQYF.

This clonotype was seen ten or more times. The chain is built from TRBV2 and TRBJ2-3; 8 bases map to TRBD2. Germline assignment: CDR1 SNHLY and CDR2 FYNNEI. The V and J ends lost 10 bases and 2 bases, in that order; junction bases with no gene match: 5. This CDR3 has 13 residues. The CDR3 DNA reads as TGTGCCAACGCGGGGGGCTACACAGATACGCAGTATTTT. Translation gives CANAGGYTDTQYF. Full variable domain (rest looked up from reference TRBV2 and TRBJ2-3): EPEVTQTPSHQVTQMGQEVILRCVPISNHLYFYWYRQILGQKVEFLVSFYNNEISEKSEIFDDQFSVERPDGSNFTLKIRSTKLEDSAMYFCANAGGYTDTQYFGPGTRLTVL.

This clonotype was recorded many times. The chain couples TRBV6-2 or TRBV6-3 to TRBJ2-2; the D gene is possibly TRBD1 (6 bases). V was shortened by 6 bases and J by 4 bases, with 12 bases between the two germline ends. The CDR3 loop spans 14 amino acids. Germline CDR1 MNHEY, CDR2 SVGEGT. The CDR3, as DNA: TGTGCCAGCAGGATAGGGGGAACCACCGGGGAGCTGTTTTTT. Protein product: CASRIGGTTGELFF.

This clonotype was recorded many times. The chain joins TRBV12-3 or TRBV12-4 to TRBJ2-1; D ambiguous. The CDR3 sequence is 11 residues long. V lost 2 bases and J 8 bases, leaving 4 bases between the germline ends. The CDR3 loop is CASSLLHEQFF. CDR3 nucleotide sequence: TGTGCCAGCAGTTTACTCCATGAGCAGTTCTTC.

The rearrangement links TRBV19 to TRBJ1-1; weak D call: TRBD1 (6 bases). The V and J ends lost 4 bases and 1 base respectively, with 13 bases between them. This CDR3 contains 15 residues. The V gene's germline CDR1 is LNHDA and CDR2 SQIVND (reference sequence). CDR3: CASSTPRRGNTEAFF. CDR3 bases: TGTGCCAGTAGTACCCCCCGCAGGGGGAACACTGAAGCTTTCTTT.

This clonotype has at least ten counts. The chain combines TRBV18 with TRBJ1-1, with unresolved D. The CDR3 length is 15 residues. V was shortened by 2 bases and J by 0 bases, with 10 bases between the two germline ends. Germline V gene sequence: CDR1 KGHSH, CDR2 LQKENI. The CDR3 DNA sequence: TGTGCCAGCTCACCAGGTCGGGCGTTGAACACTGAAGCTTTCTTT. Encoded protein: CASSPGRALNTEAFF.

There are many counts of this clonotype. The rearrangement links TRBV7-7 to TRBJ2-2; 7 bases line up with TRBD1. The CDR3 contains 12 residues. Germline V gene data show CDR1 as SSHAT and CDR2 as FNYEAQ (reference sequence). This chain's CDR3 is CAVGGASGELFF. CDR3 DNA sequence: TGTGCTGTAGGGGGCGCGTCCGGGGAGCTGTTTTTT.

This clonotype occurred many times. V is TRBV30 and J is TRBJ1-2, with D maybe TRBD1 (6 bases). V lost 0 bases, J lost 8 bases, and 16 bases lay in between. The CDR3 contains 14 residues. CDR1 is GTSNPN, CDR2 SVGIG, per germline (reference sequence). The CDR3 nucleotides are TGTGCCTGGAGTGTATATCCGGGGGCTGAGGGCTACACCTTC. Protein: CAWSVYPGAEGYTF. The complete variable domain, with remaining parts taken from reference TRBV30 and TRBJ1-2, reads SQTIHQWPATLVQPVGSPLSLECTVEGTSNPNLYWYRQAAGRGLQLLFYSVGIGQISSEVPQNLSASRPQDRQFILSSKKLLLSDSGFYLCAWSVYPGAEGYTFGSGTRLTVV.